These T cell receptor beta chains were read from a single sample in a study of identical twins. TCRdb itself ran the 5' RACE reads through MiXCR, one entry per CDR3 protein. In the table there are roughly 570,000 distinct CDR3 sequences, nearly 10% of which are singletons. In addition, the sample was reused for a study of yellow fever vaccine responses in identical twins.

The sample taken for sequencing was PBMCs. All receptors derive from a woman younger than 35 in good health. Each CDR3 is given with its conserved first and last residue. Fields, in order: clone size, V gene, J gene, D gene, CDR3 protein, CDR3 DNA. A D gene is named only where the DNA matches it firmly. Rows give clone size only sometimes, using once, few, many, or a class for an expanded clone.

many	TRBV10-3	TRBJ2-3	NA	CAISAYTTDTQYF	TGTGCCATCAGTGCCTACACCACAGATACGCAGTATTTT
NA	TRBV6-2/TRBV6-3	TRBJ2-1	TRBD2	CASGTTLGTSVLSYNEQFF	TGTGCCAGCGGAACGACCCTGGGGACTAGCGTACTCTCCTACAATGAGCAGTTCTTC
NA	TRBV9	TRBJ2-2	TRBD2	CASSPGTSSTGELFF	TGTGCCAGCAGCCCGGGGACTAGCAGCACCGGGGAGCTGTTTTTT
NA	TRBV19	TRBJ2-2	NA	CASSKGRVAGELFF	TGTGCCAGTAGTAAAGGCCGGGTGGCCGGGGAGCTGTTTTTT
NA	TRBV19	TRBJ1-4	NA	CASSIDRPGSTNEKLFF	TGTGCCAGTAGTATAGATCGTCCGGGCTCAACTAATGAAAAACTGTTTTTT
few	TRBV7-2	TRBJ2-2	TRBD1	CASSSQDRGFTGELFF	TGTGCCAGCAGCTCCCAGGACAGGGGATTCACCGGGGAGCTGTTTTTT
NA	TRBV6-1	TRBJ1-2	NA	CASGREGREGYTF	TGTGCCAGCGGTCGGGAGGGCAGGGAAGGCTACACCTTC
NA	TRBV7-2	TRBJ2-2	NA	CASSAGGTGELFF	TGTGCCAGCAGCGCTGGGGGTACCGGGGAGCTGTTTTTT
few	TRBV28	TRBJ2-5	NA	CATTSIWDTPQETQYF	TGTGCCACCACGAGCATTTGGGACACCCCTCAAGAGACCCAGTACTTC
NA	TRBV6-1	TRBJ1-5	NA	CASSPQRNQPQHF	TGTGCCAGCAGTCCCCAGAGAAATCAGCCCCAGCATTTT
many	TRBV12-3/TRBV12-4	TRBJ2-3	NA	CASSLWLGGTFTDTQYF	TGTGCCAGCAGTTTATGGTTAGGGGGTACCTTCACAGATACGCAGTATTTT
NA	TRBV5-5	TRBJ2-7	TRBD2	CASSREPGGKLVGEQYF	TGTGCCAGCAGCCGGGAGCCGGGGGGGAAACTTGTCGGCGAGCAGTACTTC
NA	TRBV12-3/TRBV12-4	TRBJ2-1	NA	CASSFSATNEQFF	TGTGCCAGCAGTTTCTCCGCTACGAATGAGCAGTTCTTC
few	TRBV7-9	TRBJ2-5	TRBD2	CASSRREGPKETQYF	TGTGCCAGCAGCCGGCGGGAGGGCCCCAAGGAGACCCAGTACTTC
many	TRBV7-2	TRBJ1-2	NA	CASSILRDNYGYTF	TGTGCCAGCAGCATACTGAGGGACAACTACGGCTACACCTTC
many	TRBV6-2/TRBV6-3	TRBJ2-1	TRBD2	CASSYRQTSGRVDEQFF	TGTGCCAGCAGTTACCGACAGACTAGCGGGAGGGTCGATGAGCAGTTCTTC
many	TRBV6-6	TRBJ2-3	TRBD1	CASSYLRQGSTDTQYF	TGTGCCAGCAGTTATTTACGACAGGGGAGCACAGATACGCAGTATTTT
many	TRBV10-3	TRBJ1-1	TRBD1	CAISERTGMAEAFF	TGTGCCATCAGTGAACGGACAGGGATGGCTGAAGCTTTCTTT
NA	TRBV14	TRBJ1-1	NA	CASSQVLGAGAFF	TGTGCCAGCAGCCAAGTTTTGGGGGCTGGAGCTTTCTTT
NA	TRBV19	TRBJ1-1	NA	CASTLYSLRGTEAFF	TGTGCCAGTACCCTTTACTCGCTGCGAGGCACTGAAGCTTTCTTT
NA	TRBV4-1	TRBJ2-7	TRBD2	CASSQDSSGGREQYF	TGCGCCAGCAGCCAAGACTCTAGCGGGGGCCGCGAGCAGTACTTC
NA	TRBV29-1	TRBJ1-1	NA	CSVEVMMNTEAFF	TGCAGCGTTGAAGTAATGATGAACACTGAAGCTTTCTTT
many	TRBV10-3	TRBJ1-2	TRBD1	CAIREPGQGLATYGYTF	TGTGCCATCAGGGAACCGGGACAGGGGCTCGCGACCTATGGCTACACCTTC
NA	TRBV12-3/TRBV12-4	TRBJ2-5	TRBD1	CASSLQPGGETQYF	TGTGCCAGCAGTTTACAGCCAGGGGGTGAGACCCAGTACTTC
NA	TRBV24-1	TRBJ2-1	NA	CATSDLKNSYNEQFF	TGTGCCACCAGTGATTTAAAAAACTCCTACAATGAGCAGTTCTTC
many	TRBV6-5	TRBJ2-3	NA	CASGSTDTQYF	TGTGCCAGCGGGAGCACAGATACGCAGTATTTT
many	TRBV12-3/TRBV12-4	TRBJ2-1	TRBD1	CASSLNRGDEQFF	TGTGCCAGCAGTTTGAACAGGGGGGATGAGCAGTTCTTC
NA	TRBV29-1	TRBJ2-7	TRBD2	CSSLGGSNNGEQYF	TGCAGCTCACTGGGGGGGTCGAATAACGGCGAGCAGTACTTC
few	TRBV7-3	TRBJ2-7	NA	CASSQRRSSSYEQYF	TGTGCCAGCAGCCAAAGACGGAGTAGCTCCTACGAGCAGTACTTC
NA	TRBV20-1	TRBJ2-7	TRBD2	CSARDLSGASYEQYF	TGCAGTGCTAGAGATCTAAGCGGGGCATCCTACGAGCAGTACTTC
many	TRBV4-2	TRBJ2-7	TRBD1	CASSRVGDRADEQYF	TGTGCCAGCAGCCGCGTGGGGGACAGGGCCGACGAGCAGTACTTC
many	TRBV7-2	TRBJ2-1	NA	CASSSRAHEQFF	TGTGCCAGCAGCTCTAGGGCTCATGAGCAGTTCTTC
many	TRBV24-1	TRBJ2-5	NA	CATSDFGPTGETQYF	TGTGCCACCAGTGATTTTGGGCCAACGGGAGAGACCCAGTACTTC